This T cell receptor (beta chain) was found in a study of blood T cell repertoires in COVID-19. The data were produced by immunoSEQ multiplex PCR, yet TCRdb's version contains in-frame clones alone and is incomplete. The sample lists some 130,000 clones, roughly four fifths occurring once. The CDR3 length is 15 residues. Trimming at V came to 3 bases and at J to 8 bases, leaving 8 bases not matched to a gene. The germline V gene has CDR1 LNHDA and CDR2 SQIVND (reference sequence). The sequencing sample was made of peripheral blood. The receptor was isolated from a human donor in a cohort sampled during active COVID-19. V usage is TRBV19 and J usage is TRBJ1-4; 8 nucleotides match TRBD1. The CDR3 coding sequence is TGTGCCAGTAGTATCAACAGGGGGTCGGGAGAAAAACTGTTTTTT. It specifies CASSINRGSGEKLFF.